Listed below are T cell receptor beta chains from one sample, sequenced in a study of blood T cell repertoires in COVID-19. TCRdb's copy holds only in-frame clones and misses some; the assay was immunoSEQ multiplex PCR. This sample yields roughly 14,000 clones, of which approximately 80% are seen a single time; 25% belongs to the top ten. The sample consisted of peripheral blood. Every receptor here comes from a man aged 35 to 55 with active or convalescent COVID-19. CDR3s include the opening cysteine and the closing phenylalanine or tryptophan. D genes are given only for firm matches. The size entry is marked missing in some rows and otherwise reads once, few, many or a size class.

>TRBJ2-7|TRBV6-5|NA|TRBD2
CASSHPLAGIYEQYF
TGTGCCAGCAGCCACCCCCTAGCGGGGATCTACGAGCAGTACTTC
>TRBJ1-2|TRBV19|NA|TRBD1
CASSSDRVRGYTF
TGTGCCAGTAGCTCGGACAGGGTACGAGGCTACACCTTC
>TRBJ2-3|TRBV7-2|NA|TRBD2
CASSFLSSGRRNTQYF
TGTGCCAGCAGCTTTTTATCTAGCGGGCGGAGGAATACGCAGTATTTT
>TRBJ1-1|TRBV9|NA|TRBD1
CASSATGNDEAFF
TGTGCCAGCAGCGCGACAGGGAACGATGAAGCTTTCTTT
>TRBJ2-4|TRBV3-1/TRBV3-2|NA|NA
CASSQGSGPLAKNIQYF
TGTGCCAGCAGCCAAGGCAGCGGACCCTTAGCCAAAAACATTCAGTACTTC
>TRBJ1-1|TRBV4-1|NA|TRBD1
CASSQSDRLNTEAFF
TGCGCCAGCAGCCAATCGGACAGGCTGAACACTGAAGCTTTCTTT
>TRBJ1-1|TRBV7-3|NA|NA
CASSLTFFGETEAFF
TGTGCCAGCAGCTTAACGTTTTTTGGGGAGACTGAAGCTTTCTTT
>TRBJ1-1|TRBV6-5|NA|TRBD1
CASSSPGGPTEAFF
TGTGCCAGCAGTTCTCCAGGGGGCCCCACTGAAGCTTTCTTT
>TRBJ1-3|TRBV7-9|NA|NA
CASSLLPGDGNTIYF
TGTGCCAGCAGTTTACTTCCAGGGGATGGAAACACCATATATTTT
>TRBJ2-2|TRBV3-1/TRBV3-2|NA|NA
CASSQPFGELFF
TGTGCCAGCAGCCAACCGTTCGGGGAGCTGTTTTTT
>TRBJ1-6|TRBV4-2|NA|NA
CASSQDSDGSPLHF
TGTGCCAGCAGCCAAGATTCAGATGGTTCACCCCTCCACTTT
>TRBJ2-1|TRBV29-1|NA|TRBD2
CSVDGLAGDSGNEQFF
TGCAGCGTTGACGGTTTAGCGGGAGATTCGGGAAATGAGCAGTTCTTC
>TRBJ1-6|TRBV2|NA|TRBD1
CASSPDRGDSPLHF
TGTGCCAGCAGTCCCGACAGGGGGGATTCACCCCTCCACTTT
>TRBJ1-3|TRBV6-5|once|NA
CASSYSPSSGNTIYF
TGTGCCAGCAGTTACTCGCCGAGCTCTGGAAACACCATATATTTT
>TRBJ1-6|TRBV19|NA|NA
CASSIFQGGSPLHF
TGTGCCAGTAGTATATTCCAGGGAGGTTCACCCCTCCACTTT
>TRBJ1-1|TRBV29-1|NA|NA
CSVEVGGDTEAFF
TGCAGCGTTGAGGTAGGGGGGGACACTGAAGCTTTCTTT
>TRBJ2-1|TRBV7-9|NA|NA
CASSLGSRRDEQFF
TGTGCCAGCAGCCTAGGGTCTCGACGGGATGAGCAGTTCTTC
>TRBJ2-5|TRBV11-3|NA|NA
CASSLNGETQYF
TGTGCCAGCAGCTTAAACGGGGAGACCCAGTACTTC
>TRBJ1-1|TRBV5-4|once|NA
CASSLRDIQPEAFF
TGTGCCAGCAGCCTCCGGGACATCCAGCCTGAAGCTTTCTTT
>TRBJ1-2|TRBV28|NA|NA
CASRSDSTYGYTF
TGTGCCAGCAGGTCGGACTCCACCTATGGCTACACCTTC
>TRBJ2-5|TRBV7-2|NA|TRBD2
CASSPGTSGRRETQYF
TGTGCCAGCAGCCCCGGGACTAGCGGGAGAAGAGAGACCCAGTACTTC
>TRBJ1-5|TRBV19|few|NA
CASSLGATRSQPQHF
TGTGCCAGTAGTCTCGGAGCCACTAGAAGCCAGCCCCAGCATTTT
>TRBJ2-7|TRBV7-8|NA|NA
CASSQVGGQSYEQYF
TGTGCCAGCAGCCAAGTAGGAGGGCAAAGCTACGAGCAGTACTTC
>TRBJ2-1|TRBV30|NA|TRBD2
CAWNTRGGRNEQFF
TGTGCCTGGAATACCCGGGGAGGGAGGAATGAGCAGTTCTTC
>TRBJ2-1|TRBV28|NA|TRBD1
CASNVRAGGWGEQFF
TGTGCCAGCAATGTTCGGGCAGGGGGCTGGGGTGAGCAGTTCTTC
>TRBJ2-4|TRBV24-1|NA|NA
CATSDARGGDIQYF
TGTGCCACCAGTGATGCGCGGGGAGGTGACATTCAGTACTTC
>TRBJ2-3|TRBV11-3|NA|NA
CASSSPNPDTQYF
TGTGCCAGCAGCTCCCCTAACCCAGATACGCAGTATTTT
>TRBJ1-2|TRBV18|NA|TRBD1
CASSPGTGLDYGYTF
TGTGCCAGCTCACCCGGGACAGGTTTGGACTATGGCTACACCTTC
>TRBJ2-1|TRBV7-3|NA|NA
CASSDTQDHEQFF
TGTGCCAGCAGCGATACCCAGGATCATGAGCAGTTCTTC
>TRBJ2-2|TRBV24-1|NA|NA
CATSDPVSDTGELFF
TGTGCCACCAGTGACCCGGTCTCGGACACCGGGGAGCTGTTTTTT
>TRBJ2-2|TRBV7-9|NA|NA
CASTFHSEAGELFF
TGTGCCAGCACCTTTCATAGCGAGGCCGGGGAGCTGTTTTTT
>TRBJ2-7|TRBV11-2|NA|NA
CASSLSGPEQYF
TGTGCCAGCAGCTTGTCAGGGCCCGAGCAGTACTTC
>TRBJ2-3|TRBV9|NA|NA
CASSVAQAITDTQYF
TGTGCCAGCAGCGTAGCCCAGGCCATCACAGATACGCAGTATTTT
>TRBJ2-2|TRBV6-1|NA|TRBD1
CASSEYRQGAGELFF
TGTGCCAGCAGTGAATACCGACAGGGGGCCGGGGAGCTGTTTTTT
>TRBJ2-7|TRBV6-6|once|NA
CASSYSLTSYEQYF
TGTGCCAGCAGTTACTCCTTGACTAGCTACGAGCAGTACTTC
>TRBJ1-1|TRBV7-8|NA|TRBD1
CASSRGTEGAFF
TGTGCCAGCAGCCGCGGGACAGAAGGAGCTTTCTTT
>TRBJ2-1|TRBV19|NA|NA
CASTSTTQGLYNEQFF
TGTGCCAGTACCAGTACGACCCAGGGGTTATACAATGAGCAGTTCTTC
>TRBJ2-1|TRBV5-1|NA|TRBD2
CASSLEAGLYNEQFF
TGCGCCAGCAGCTTGGAAGCGGGGCTCTACAATGAGCAGTTCTTC
>TRBJ1-2|TRBV6-5|NA|NA
CASSYSSGLNYGYTF
TGTGCCAGCAGTTACTCCTCAGGACTTAACTATGGCTACACCTTC
>TRBJ1-1|TRBV4-2|NA|NA
CASSPGQNTEAFF
TGTGCCAGCAGTCCAGGGCAGAACACTGAAGCTTTCTTT
>TRBJ1-6|TRBV6-1|NA|NA
CASSEVLRALHF
TGTGCCAGCAGTGAGGTCCTTCGGGCCCTCCACTTT